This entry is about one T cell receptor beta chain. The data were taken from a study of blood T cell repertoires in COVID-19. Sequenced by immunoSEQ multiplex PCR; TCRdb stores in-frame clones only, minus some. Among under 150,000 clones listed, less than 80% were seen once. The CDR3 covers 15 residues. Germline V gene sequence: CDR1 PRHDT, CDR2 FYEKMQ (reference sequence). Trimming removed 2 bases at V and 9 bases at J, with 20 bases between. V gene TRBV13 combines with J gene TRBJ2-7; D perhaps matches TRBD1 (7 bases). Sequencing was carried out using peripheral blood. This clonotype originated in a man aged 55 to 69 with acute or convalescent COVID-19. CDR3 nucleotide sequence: TGTGCCAGCAGCTTACGGGCAGGGCTGCAGGGGGGGCAGTACTTC. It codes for CASSLRAGLQGGQYF.